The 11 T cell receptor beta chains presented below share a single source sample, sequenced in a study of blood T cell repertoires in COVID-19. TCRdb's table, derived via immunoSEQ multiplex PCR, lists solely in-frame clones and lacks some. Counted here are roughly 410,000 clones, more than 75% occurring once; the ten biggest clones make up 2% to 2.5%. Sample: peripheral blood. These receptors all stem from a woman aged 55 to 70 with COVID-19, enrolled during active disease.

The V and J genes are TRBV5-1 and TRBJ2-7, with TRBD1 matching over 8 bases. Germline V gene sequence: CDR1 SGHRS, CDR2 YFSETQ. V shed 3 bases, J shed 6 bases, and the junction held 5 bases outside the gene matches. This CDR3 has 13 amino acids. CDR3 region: CASSSGQGGEQYF. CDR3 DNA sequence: TGCGCCAGCAGCTCCGGACAGGGCGGCGAGCAGTACTTC.

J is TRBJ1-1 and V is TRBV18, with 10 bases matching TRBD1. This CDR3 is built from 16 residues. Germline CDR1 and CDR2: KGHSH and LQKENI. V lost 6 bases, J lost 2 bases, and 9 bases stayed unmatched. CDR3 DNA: TGTGCCAGCTCGGAAGGACAGGGGGAGAGAAACACTGAAGCTTTCTTT. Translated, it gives CASSEGQGERNTEAFF.

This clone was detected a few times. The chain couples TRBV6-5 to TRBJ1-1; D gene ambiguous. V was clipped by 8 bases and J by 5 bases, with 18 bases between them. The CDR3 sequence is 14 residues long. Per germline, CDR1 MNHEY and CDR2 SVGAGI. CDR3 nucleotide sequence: TGTGCCAGCGGCAACCTCGGAGGGAGGACTGAAGCTTTCTTT. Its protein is CASGNLGGRTEAFF.

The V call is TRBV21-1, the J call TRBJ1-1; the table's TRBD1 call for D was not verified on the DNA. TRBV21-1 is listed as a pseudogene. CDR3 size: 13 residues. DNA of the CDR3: TGTGCCAGCACAGGGGTTTGCAACACTGAAGCTTTCTTT. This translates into CASTGVCNTEAFF.

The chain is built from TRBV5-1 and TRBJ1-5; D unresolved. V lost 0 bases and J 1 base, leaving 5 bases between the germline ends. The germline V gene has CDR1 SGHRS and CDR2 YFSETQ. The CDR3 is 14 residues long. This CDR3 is CASSLDMSNQPQHF. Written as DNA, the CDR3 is TGCGCCAGCAGCTTGGATATGAGCAATCAGCCCCAGCATTTT.

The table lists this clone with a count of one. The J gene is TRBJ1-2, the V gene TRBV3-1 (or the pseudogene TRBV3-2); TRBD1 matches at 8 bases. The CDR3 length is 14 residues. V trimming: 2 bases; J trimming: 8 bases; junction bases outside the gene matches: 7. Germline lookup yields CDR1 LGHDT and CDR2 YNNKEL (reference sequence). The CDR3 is CASSQTTGVEGYTF. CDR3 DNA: TGTGCCAGCAGCCAAACGACAGGGGTAGAAGGCTACACCTTC.

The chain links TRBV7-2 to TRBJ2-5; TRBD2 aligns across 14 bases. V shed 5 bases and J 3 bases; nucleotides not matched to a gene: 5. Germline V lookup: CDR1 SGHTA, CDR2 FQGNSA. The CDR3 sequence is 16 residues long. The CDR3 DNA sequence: TGTGCCAGCAGCAGAGGACTAGCGGGGGGTAAAGAGACCCAGTACTTC. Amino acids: CASSRGLAGGKETQYF.

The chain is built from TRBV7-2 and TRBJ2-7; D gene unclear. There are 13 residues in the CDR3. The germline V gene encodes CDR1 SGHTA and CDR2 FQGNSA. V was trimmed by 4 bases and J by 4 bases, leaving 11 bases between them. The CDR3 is CASSSPPIYEQYF. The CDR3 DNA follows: TGTGCCAGCAGCTCCCCCCCCATTTACGAGCAGTACTTC. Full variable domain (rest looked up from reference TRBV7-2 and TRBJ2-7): GAGVSQSPSNKVTEKGKDVELRCDPISGHTALYWYRQSLGQGLEFLIYFQGNSAPDKSGLPSDRFSAERTGGSVSTLTIQRTQQEDSAVYLCASSSPPIYEQYFGPGTRLTVT.

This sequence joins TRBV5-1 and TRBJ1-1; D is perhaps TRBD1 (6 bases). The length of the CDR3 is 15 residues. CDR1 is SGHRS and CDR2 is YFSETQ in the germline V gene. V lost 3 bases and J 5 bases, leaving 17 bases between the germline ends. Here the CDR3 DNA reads TGCGCCAGCAGCTCGGGGGGGCTAGGTGTAACTGAAGCTTTCTTT. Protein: CASSSGGLGVTEAFF.

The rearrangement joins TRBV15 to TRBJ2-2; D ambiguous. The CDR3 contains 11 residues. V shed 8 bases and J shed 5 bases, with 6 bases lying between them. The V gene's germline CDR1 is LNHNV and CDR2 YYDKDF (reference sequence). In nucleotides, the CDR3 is TGTGCCACCCAGGTTACCGGGGAGCTGTTTTTT. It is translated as CATQVTGELFF.

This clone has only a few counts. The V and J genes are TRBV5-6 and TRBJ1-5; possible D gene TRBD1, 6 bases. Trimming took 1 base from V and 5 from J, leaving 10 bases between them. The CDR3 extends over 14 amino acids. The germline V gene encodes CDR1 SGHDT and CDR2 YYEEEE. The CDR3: CASSLWAGDQPQHF. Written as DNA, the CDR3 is TGTGCCAGCAGCTTGTGGGCAGGGGATCAGCCCCAGCATTTT. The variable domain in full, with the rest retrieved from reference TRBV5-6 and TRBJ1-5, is DAGVTQSPTHLIKTRGQQVTLRCSPKSGHDTVSWYQQALGQGPQFIFQYYEEEERQRGNFPDRFSGHQFPNYSSELNVNALLLGDSALYLCASSLWAGDQPQHFGDGTRLSIL.